The subject of this entry is one T cell receptor (beta chain). The antigen is undetermined. The data originate from a study of PD-L1 blockade in urothelial cancer. The study's findings and limits: Durable-benefit patients showed greater tumor-associated blood clone expansion at 3 weeks.

Stated time point: peripheral blood 6 weeks after treatment start. The patients had locally advanced or metastatic urothelial carcinoma. TCRdb keeps only in-frame clones here, not all; method: immunoSEQ multiplex PCR. The sample lists about 51,000 clones, 70% to 90% seen once, with 2% to 2.5% in the top ten. J was trimmed by 7 bases and V by 4 bases; bases with no gene match: 8. The germline V gene has CDR1 MNHEY and CDR2 SMNVEV (reference sequence). This CDR3 is built from 17 residues. The receptor comes from a man in his 60s with urothelial cancer. The material was PBMCs, obtained around atezolizumab (anti-PD-L1) treatment. J is TRBJ2-2 and V is TRBV27, with 14 bases identical to TRBD2. CDR3: CASSSRLAGGPIGELFF. The CDR3 DNA sequence: TGTGCCAGCAGTTCACGACTAGCGGGGGGGCCGATCGGGGAGCTGTTTTTT.